The clone carrying this TCR gamma chain has a handful of counts. Its antigen is unidentified. Sequences come from RNA converted to cDNA by reverse transcription. CDR3 amplicons came from multiplex PCR with pooled V-gene forward and constant-region reverse primers. TCRdb ran CATT on the multiplex PCR reads. The data show about 27,000 gamma-chain clones, more than 15% seen once. This sample is drawn from a study of Vδ1+ human thymocytes. Findings of the study overall: Highly polyclonal TRG and TRD repertoires with Gaussian CDR3 length distributions appeared in thymus.

The CDR3 covers 15 residues. From germline, CDR1 is VINAFY and CDR2 YDVSNSKD. Unmatched junction bases numbered 13, after V lost 5 bases and J lost 3 bases. Alphabeta T cells were depleted, then CD3+ Vdelta1+ Vdelta2- thymocytes were FACS-sorted. Sequenced: Vdelta1+ gamma-delta thymocytes from the thymus. Sample subset: FACS-sorted CD3+ TCRalphabeta- TCRVdelta1+ TCRVdelta2- thymocytes. The receptor was derived from a boy less than two years old who had congenital heart surgery. The chain employs TRGV5 and TRGJ1 or TRGJ2. The CDR3 protein is CATWAHIHSYYKKLF. The CDR3 DNA reads as TGTGCCACCTGGGCCCACATACACTCTTATTATAAGAAACTCTTT.